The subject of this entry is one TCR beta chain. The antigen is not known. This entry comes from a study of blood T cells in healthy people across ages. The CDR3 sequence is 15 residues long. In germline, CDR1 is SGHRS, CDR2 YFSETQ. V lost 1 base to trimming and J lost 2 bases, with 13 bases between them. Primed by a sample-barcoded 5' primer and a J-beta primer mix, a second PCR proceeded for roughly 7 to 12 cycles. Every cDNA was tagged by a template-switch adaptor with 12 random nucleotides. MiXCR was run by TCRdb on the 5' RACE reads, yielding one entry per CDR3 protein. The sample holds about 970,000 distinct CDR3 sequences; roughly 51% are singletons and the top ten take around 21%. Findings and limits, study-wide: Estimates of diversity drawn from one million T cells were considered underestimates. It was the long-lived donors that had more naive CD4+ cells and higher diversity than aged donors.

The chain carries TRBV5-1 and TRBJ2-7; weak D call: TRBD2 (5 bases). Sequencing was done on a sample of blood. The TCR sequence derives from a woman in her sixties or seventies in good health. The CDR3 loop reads CASSLNAGVAYEQYF. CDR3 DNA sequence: TGCGCCAGCAGCTTGAATGCGGGCGTCGCCTACGAGCAGTACTTC.